The text below deals with one TCR beta chain. Antigen specificity is unknown. This record belongs to a study of beta chain features in type 1 diabetes. Expressed TCRB transcripts got sequenced, as all isolated RNA was reverse transcribed. Clones were read by immunoSEQ multiplex PCR, and TCRdb kept only the in-frame ones, dropping some. The sample has a few hundred thousand clones; about 16% are singletons. The purity of all sorted populations exceeded 98%. The study, taken as a whole, reports: TCRB repertoires of naive, central memory and Treg cells appeared more similar among patients than among healthy donors.

V shed 5 bases, J shed 0 bases, and the junction held 6 bases outside the gene matches. This CDR3 region has 15 residues. Germline V gene lookup returns CDR1 GTSNPN and CDR2 SVGIG (reference sequence). This clonotype was sampled from a woman aged 18-30 years in good health. The sample taken for sequencing was naive CD4+ T cells from blood. The chain joins TRBV30 to TRBJ1-3; 8 bases map to TRBD1. This chain's CDR3 is CAWGQGPSSGNTIYF. The CDR3 region has the DNA TGTGCCTGGGGACAGGGCCCCAGCTCTGGAAACACCATATATTTT.